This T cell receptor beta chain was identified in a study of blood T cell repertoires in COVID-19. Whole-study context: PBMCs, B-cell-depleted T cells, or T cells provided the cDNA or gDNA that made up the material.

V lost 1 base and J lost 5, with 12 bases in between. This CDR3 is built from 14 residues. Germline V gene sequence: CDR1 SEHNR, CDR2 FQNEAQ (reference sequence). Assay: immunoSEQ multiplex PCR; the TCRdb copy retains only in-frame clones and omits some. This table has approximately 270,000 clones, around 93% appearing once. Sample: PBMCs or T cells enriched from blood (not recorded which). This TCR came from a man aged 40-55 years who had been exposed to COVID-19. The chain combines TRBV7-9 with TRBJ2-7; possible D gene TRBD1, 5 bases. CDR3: CASSLGERGHEQYF. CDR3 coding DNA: TGTGCCAGCAGCTTAGGAGAAAGGGGCCACGAGCAGTACTTC.